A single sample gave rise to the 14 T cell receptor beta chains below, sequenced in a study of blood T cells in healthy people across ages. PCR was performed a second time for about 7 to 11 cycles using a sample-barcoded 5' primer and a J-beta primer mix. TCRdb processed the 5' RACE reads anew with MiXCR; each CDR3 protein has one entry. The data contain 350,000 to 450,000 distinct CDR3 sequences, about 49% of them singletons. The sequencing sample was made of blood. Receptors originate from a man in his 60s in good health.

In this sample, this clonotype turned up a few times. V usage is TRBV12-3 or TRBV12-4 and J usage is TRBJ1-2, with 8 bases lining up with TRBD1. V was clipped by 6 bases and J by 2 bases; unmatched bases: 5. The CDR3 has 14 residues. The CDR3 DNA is TGTGCCAGCAGGCGACAGGGGATGAACTATGGCTACACCTTC. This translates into CASRRQGMNYGYTF.

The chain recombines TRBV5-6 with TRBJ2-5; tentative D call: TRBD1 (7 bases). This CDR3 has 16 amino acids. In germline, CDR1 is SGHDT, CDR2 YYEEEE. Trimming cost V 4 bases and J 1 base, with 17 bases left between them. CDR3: CASSKNRGGVQETQYF. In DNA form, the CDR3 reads TGTGCCAGCAGCAAAAACAGGGGCGGGGTCCAAGAGACCCAGTACTTC.

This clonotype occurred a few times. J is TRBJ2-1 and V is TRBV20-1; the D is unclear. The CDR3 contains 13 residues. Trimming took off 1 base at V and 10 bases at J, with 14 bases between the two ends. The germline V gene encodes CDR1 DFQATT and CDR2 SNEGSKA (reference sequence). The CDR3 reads CSARGFDVWEQFF. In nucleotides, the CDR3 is TGCAGTGCTAGAGGCTTCGACGTTTGGGAGCAGTTCTTC.

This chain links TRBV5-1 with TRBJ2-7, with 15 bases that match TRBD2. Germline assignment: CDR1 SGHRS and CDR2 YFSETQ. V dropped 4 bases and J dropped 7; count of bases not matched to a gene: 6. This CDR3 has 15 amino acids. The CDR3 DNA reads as TGCGCCAGCAGCGGAACGGGACTAGCGGGAGGTGAGCAGTACTTC. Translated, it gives CASSGTGLAGGEQYF.

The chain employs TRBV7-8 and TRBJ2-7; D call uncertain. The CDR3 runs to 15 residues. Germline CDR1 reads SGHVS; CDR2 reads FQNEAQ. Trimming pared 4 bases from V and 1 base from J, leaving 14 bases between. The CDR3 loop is CASSWAFLRSYEQYF. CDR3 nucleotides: TGTGCCAGCAGCTGGGCTTTTCTCAGGTCCTACGAGCAGTACTTC.

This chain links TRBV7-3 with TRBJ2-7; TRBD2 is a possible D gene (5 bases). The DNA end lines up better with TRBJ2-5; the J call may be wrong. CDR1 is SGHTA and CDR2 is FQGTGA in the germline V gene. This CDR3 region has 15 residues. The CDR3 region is CASSSSAERAETQYF. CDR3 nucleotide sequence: TGTGCCAGCAGCTCCTCCGCGGAGAGGGCCGAGACCCAGTACTTC.

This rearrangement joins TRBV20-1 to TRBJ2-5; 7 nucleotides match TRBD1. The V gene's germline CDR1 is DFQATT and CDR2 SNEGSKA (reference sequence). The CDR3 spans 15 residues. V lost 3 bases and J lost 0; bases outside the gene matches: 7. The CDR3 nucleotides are TGCAGTGCTAGGGATCTCCAGGGGGACCAAGAGACCCAGTACTTC. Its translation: CSARDLQGDQETQYF.

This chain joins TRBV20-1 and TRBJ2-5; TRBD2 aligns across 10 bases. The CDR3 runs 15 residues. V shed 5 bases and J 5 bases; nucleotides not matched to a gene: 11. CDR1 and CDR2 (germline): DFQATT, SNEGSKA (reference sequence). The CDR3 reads CSALALAGVPETQYF. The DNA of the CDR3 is TGCAGTGCTCTTGCCCTAGCGGGAGTTCCGGAGACCCAGTACTTC.

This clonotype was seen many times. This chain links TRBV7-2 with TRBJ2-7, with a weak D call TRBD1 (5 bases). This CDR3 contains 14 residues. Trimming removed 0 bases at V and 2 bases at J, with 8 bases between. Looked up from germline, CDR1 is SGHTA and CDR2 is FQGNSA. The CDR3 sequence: CASSLAQGPYEQYF. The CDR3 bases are TGTGCCAGCAGCTTAGCGCAGGGCCCCTACGAGCAGTACTTC.

Written as DNA, the CDR3 is TGTGCCAGCCGACGACAAGGGAGCTCCTACGAGCAGTACTTC. It yields the protein CASRRQGSSYEQYF. The V and J genes are TRBV2 and TRBJ2-7; possible D gene TRBD2, 5 bases. The V gene's germline CDR1 is SNHLY and CDR2 FYNNEI. CDR3 length: 14 amino acids. V was cut by 8 bases and J by 0 bases, with 14 bases left in between.

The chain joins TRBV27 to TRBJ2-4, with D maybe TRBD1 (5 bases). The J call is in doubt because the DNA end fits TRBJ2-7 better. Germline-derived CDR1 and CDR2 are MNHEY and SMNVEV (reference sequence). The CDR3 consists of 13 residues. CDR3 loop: CASSSQGSYEQYF. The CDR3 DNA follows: TGTGCCAGCAGTTCCCAGGGCTCCTACGAGCAGTACTTC.

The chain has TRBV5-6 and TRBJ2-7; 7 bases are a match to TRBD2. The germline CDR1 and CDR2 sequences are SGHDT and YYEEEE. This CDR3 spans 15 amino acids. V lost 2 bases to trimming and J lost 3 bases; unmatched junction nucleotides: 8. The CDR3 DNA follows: TGTGCCAGCAGCTTCTTAACGGGGGGATACTACGAGCAGTACTTC. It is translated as CASSFLTGGYYEQYF.

The CDR3: CASSRSGGLLEQYF. The CDR3 nucleotides are TGTGCCAGCAGCCGCTCAGGGGGCCTTCTCGAGCAGTACTTC. The V call is TRBV7-2, the J call TRBJ2-5; TRBD1 matches 8 bases. Matching the DNA end better, TRBJ2-7 makes the J call doubtful. This CDR3 comprises 14 residues. Germline CDR1 SGHTA, CDR2 FQGNSA.

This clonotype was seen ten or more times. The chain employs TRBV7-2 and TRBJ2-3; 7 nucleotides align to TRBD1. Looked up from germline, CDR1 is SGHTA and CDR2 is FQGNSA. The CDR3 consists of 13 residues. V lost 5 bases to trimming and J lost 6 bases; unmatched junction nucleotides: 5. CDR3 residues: CASSPPRGDTQYF. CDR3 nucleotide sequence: TGTGCCAGCAGCCCCCCCAGGGGGGATACGCAGTATTTT.